Below, 10 T cell receptor beta chains from the same sample are listed, as sequenced in a study of shared clonotypes between healthy human individuals. Sequencing used immunoSEQ multiplex PCR; TCRdb keeps in-frame clones, though not all of them. The table lists roughly 660,000 clones, around 90% of them singletons. Sequenced: memory CD8+ T cells from PBMCs. Regarding subset: CD45RO+ cells pooled with CCR7-negative TemRA cells. These receptors were taken from a man aged 18 to 30 in good health. Some clones in this sample may be carry-over from other donors' samples.

The V call is TRBV6-5, the J call TRBJ2-1; no clear D. Per the germline V gene, CDR1 is MNHEY and CDR2 is SVGAGI. V gave up 2 bases and J gave up 2 bases, with 10 bases separating them. This CDR3 contains 15 residues. The chain's CDR3 is CASSYESHPYNEQFF. The CDR3 nucleotides read TGTGCCAGCAGTTACGAAAGTCATCCCTACAATGAGCAGTTCTTC.

The chain couples TRBV28 to TRBJ1-2; no clear D gene. V lost 4 bases and J 4 bases, leaving 13 bases between the germline ends. The CDR3 is 14 residues long. CDR1 and CDR2 from the germline V gene are MDHEN and SYDVKM. The chain's CDR3 is CASSWATLGYGYTF. The CDR3 nucleotides read TGTGCCAGCAGTTGGGCTACCCTGGGCTATGGCTACACCTTC.

The chain combines TRBV27 with TRBJ2-7; D gene unclear. V lost 2 bases and J 6 bases, leaving 11 bases between the germline ends. CDR1 MNHEY and CDR2 SMNVEV come from the germline V gene (reference sequence). This CDR3 has 13 amino acids. The CDR3 is CASSLGVATEQYF. Here the CDR3 DNA reads TGTGCCAGCAGTTTAGGGGTTGCCACCGAGCAGTACTTC.

This clone was observed a single time. In DNA form, the CDR3 reads TGTGCCAGCAGTCAGGACGAGCAGTACTTC. Protein product: CASSQDEQYF. V gene TRBV7-3 combines with J gene TRBJ2-7; D not resolved. This CDR3 region has 10 residues. CDR1 is SGHTA, CDR2 FQGTGA, per germline. V was shortened by 6 bases and J by 5 bases, with 5 bases between the two germline ends.

This clone was observed a single time. The chain employs TRBV7-6 and TRBJ2-3; D might be TRBD2 (5 bases). Germline CDR1 reads SGHVS; CDR2 reads FNYEAQ. Between the trimmed V and J ends, which lost 4 bases and 6 bases, there was a span of 14 bases. The CDR3 has 14 amino acids. CDR3: CASSSSTRRDTQYF. The DNA for the CDR3 is TGTGCCAGCAGCTCTTCGACCCGGAGGGATACGCAGTATTTT.

The V and J genes are TRBV6-5 and TRBJ2-2; D may be TRBD1 (5 bases). There are 14 residues in the CDR3. Trimming cost V 7 bases and J 4 bases, with 13 bases left between them. Germline loops: CDR1 MNHEY, CDR2 SVGAGI. The CDR3 loop reads CASKTGWGTGELFF. CDR3 nucleotide sequence: TGTGCCAGCAAAACAGGTTGGGGCACCGGGGAGCTGTTTTTT.

This chain joins TRBV27 and TRBJ2-1; D gene ambiguous. Germline lookup yields CDR1 MNHEY and CDR2 SMNVEV (reference sequence). CDR3 size: 14 residues. Trimming stripped 3 bases from V and 6 bases from J, with 12 bases between. CDR3 loop: CASSFPSTLNEQFF. The CDR3 DNA follows: TGTGCCAGCAGTTTTCCAAGCACCCTCAATGAGCAGTTCTTC.

The rearrangement uses TRBV28 and TRBJ2-3; D uncertain. The CDR3 is made up of 16 amino acids. The V gene's germline CDR1 is MDHEN and CDR2 SYDVKM. Trimming removed 5 bases from V and 2 bases from J, with 17 bases in between. CDR3 in amino acids: CASSTTSDHYTDTQYF. The CDR3 nucleotides read TGTGCCAGCAGTACCACCTCCGACCATTACACAGATACGCAGTATTTT.

The chain carries TRBV2 and TRBJ2-1; maybe TRBD2 (5 bases). Germline CDR1 and CDR2: SNHLY and FYNNEI. The V gene lost 1 base and the J gene lost 6 bases, with 7 bases spanning the gap. This CDR3 has 13 amino acids. Here the CDR3 DNA reads TGTGCCAGCAGTGAAGGAGAGGGCAATGAGCAGTTCTTC. Protein: CASSEGEGNEQFF.

The chain uses TRBV5-8 and TRBJ2-2; maybe TRBD2 (6 bases). The CDR3 loop spans 14 amino acids. Germline loops: CDR1 SGHTS, CDR2 YDEGEE. V gave up 4 bases and J gave up 5 bases, with 12 bases separating them. In DNA form, the CDR3 reads TGTGCCAGCAGCCTCCCACGGGGGACCGGGGAGCTGTTTTTT. Protein sequence: CASSLPRGTGELFF.